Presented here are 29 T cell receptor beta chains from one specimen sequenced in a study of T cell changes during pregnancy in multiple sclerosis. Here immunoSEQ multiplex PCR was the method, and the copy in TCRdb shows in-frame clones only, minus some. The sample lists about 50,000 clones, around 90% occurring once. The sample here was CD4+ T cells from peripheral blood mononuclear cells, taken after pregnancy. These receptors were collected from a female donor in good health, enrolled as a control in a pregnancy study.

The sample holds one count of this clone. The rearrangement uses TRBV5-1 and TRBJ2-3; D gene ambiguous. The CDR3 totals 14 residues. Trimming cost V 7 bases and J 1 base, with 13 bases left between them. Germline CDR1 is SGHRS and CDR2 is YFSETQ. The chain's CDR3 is CASFARSRTDTQYF. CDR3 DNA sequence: TGCGCCAGCTTCGCTCGGTCCCGCACAGATACGCAGTATTTT.

In nucleotides, the CDR3 is TGTGCCAGCAGTTTAGGGATGCAGGGTAACGAGCAGTACTTC. This sequence encodes CASSLGMQGNEQYF. This chain links TRBV28 with TRBJ2-7; tentative D call: TRBD1 (5 bases). Germline CDR1 is MDHEN and CDR2 is SYDVKM. The V and J ends lost 2 bases and 5 bases respectively, with 13 bases between them. The CDR3 runs 14 residues. Combining the CDR3 with reference TRBV28 and TRBJ2-7 gives the whole variable domain DVKVTQSSRYLVKRTGEKVFLECVQDMDHENMFWYRQDPGLGLRLIYFSYDVKMKEKGDIPEGYSVSREKKERFSLILESASTNQTSMYLCASSLGMQGNEQYFGPGTRLTVT.

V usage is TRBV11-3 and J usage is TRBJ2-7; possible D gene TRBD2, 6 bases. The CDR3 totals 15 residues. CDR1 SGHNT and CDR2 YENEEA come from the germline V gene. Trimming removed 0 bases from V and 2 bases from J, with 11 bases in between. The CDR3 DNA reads TGTGCCAGCAGCTTAGATCGCGGGGCTGCCTACGAGCAGTACTTC. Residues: CASSLDRGAAYEQYF.

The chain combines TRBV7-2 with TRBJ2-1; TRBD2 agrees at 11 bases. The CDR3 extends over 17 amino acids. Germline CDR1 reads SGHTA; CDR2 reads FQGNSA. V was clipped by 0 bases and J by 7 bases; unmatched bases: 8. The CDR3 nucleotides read TGTGCCAGCAGCTTAGCATCCGGGACTAGCGGTTTAAATGAGCAGTTCTTC. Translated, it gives CASSLASGTSGLNEQFF.

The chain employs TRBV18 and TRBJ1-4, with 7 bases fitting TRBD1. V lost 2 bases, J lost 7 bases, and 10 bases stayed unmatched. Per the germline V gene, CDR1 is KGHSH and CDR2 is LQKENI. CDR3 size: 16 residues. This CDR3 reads CASSPKTGNDGEKLFF. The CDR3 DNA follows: TGTGCCAGCTCACCAAAGACAGGGAACGACGGTGAAAAACTGTTTTTT.

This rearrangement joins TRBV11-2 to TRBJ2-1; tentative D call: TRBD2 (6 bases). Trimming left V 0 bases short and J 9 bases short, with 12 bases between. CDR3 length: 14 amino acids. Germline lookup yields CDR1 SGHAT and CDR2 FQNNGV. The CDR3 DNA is TGTGCCAGCAGCTTAGATCCGGGAGTCAGTGAGCAGTTCTTC. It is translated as CASSLDPGVSEQFF.

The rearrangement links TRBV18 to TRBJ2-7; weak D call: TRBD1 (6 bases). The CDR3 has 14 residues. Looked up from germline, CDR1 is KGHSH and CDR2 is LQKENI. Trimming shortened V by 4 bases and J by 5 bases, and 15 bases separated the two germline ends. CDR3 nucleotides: TGTGCCAGCTCACAACAGGGCATTCTAAACGAGCAGTACTTC. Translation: CASSQQGILNEQYF. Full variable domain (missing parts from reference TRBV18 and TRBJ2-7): NAGVMQNPRHLVRRRGQEARLRCSPMKGHSHVYWYRQLPEEGLKFMVYLQKENIIDESGMPKERFSAEFPKEGPSILRIQQVVRGDSAAYFCASSQQGILNEQYFGPGTRLTVT.

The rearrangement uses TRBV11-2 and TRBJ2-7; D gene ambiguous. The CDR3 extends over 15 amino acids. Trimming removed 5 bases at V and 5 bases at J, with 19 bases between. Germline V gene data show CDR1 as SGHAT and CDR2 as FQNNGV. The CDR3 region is CASSVVFGSGNEQYF. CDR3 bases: TGTGCCAGCAGCGTTGTGTTCGGGTCCGGCAACGAGCAGTACTTC.

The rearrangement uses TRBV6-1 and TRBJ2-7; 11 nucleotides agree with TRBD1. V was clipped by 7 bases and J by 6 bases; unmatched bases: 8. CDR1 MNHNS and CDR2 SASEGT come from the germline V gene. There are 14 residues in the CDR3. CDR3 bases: TGTGCCAGCATCCCGGGACAGGGGGTGGGCGAGCAGTACTTC. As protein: CASIPGQGVGEQYF.

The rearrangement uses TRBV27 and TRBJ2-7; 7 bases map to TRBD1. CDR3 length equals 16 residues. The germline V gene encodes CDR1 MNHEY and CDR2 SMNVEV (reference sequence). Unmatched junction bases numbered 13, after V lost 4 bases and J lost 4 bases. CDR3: CASSSPDRERDYEQYF. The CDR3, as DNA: TGTGCCAGCAGTTCGCCAGACAGGGAAAGGGATTACGAGCAGTACTTC.

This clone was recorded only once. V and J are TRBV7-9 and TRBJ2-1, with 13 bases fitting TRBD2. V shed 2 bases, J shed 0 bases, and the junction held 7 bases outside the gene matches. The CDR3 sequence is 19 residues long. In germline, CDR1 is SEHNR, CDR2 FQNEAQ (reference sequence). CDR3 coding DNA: TGTGCCAGCAGCTTACTGACTAGCGGGAGGAACGGCTCCTACAATGAGCAGTTCTTC. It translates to CASSLLTSGRNGSYNEQFF.

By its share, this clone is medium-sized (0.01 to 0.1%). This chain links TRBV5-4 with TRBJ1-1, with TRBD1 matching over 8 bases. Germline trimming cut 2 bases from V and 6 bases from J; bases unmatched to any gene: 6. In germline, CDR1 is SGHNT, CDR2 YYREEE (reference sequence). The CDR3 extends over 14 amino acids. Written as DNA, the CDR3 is TGTGCCAGCAGCTTTCCAGGGGGCGCCTCTGAAGCTTTCTTT. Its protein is CASSFPGGASEAFF.

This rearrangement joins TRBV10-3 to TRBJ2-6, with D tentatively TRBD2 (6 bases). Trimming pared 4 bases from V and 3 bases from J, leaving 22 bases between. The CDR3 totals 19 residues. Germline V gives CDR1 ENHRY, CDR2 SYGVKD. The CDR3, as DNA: TGTGCCATCAGTGGAACCCGGGCGGGACGGACTCTTGGGGCCAACGTCCTGACTTTC. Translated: CAISGTRAGRTLGANVLTF.

DNA of the CDR3: TGTGCCAGCAAGCAGGGGTTAAGTCAGCCCCAGCATTTT. Translating it yields CASKQGLSQPQHF. V gene TRBV28 combines with J gene TRBJ1-5, with a possible D match to TRBD1 (6 bases). Trimming left V 7 bases short and J 6 bases short, with 13 bases between. CDR3 length: 13 amino acids. Germline V lookup: CDR1 MDHEN, CDR2 SYDVKM.

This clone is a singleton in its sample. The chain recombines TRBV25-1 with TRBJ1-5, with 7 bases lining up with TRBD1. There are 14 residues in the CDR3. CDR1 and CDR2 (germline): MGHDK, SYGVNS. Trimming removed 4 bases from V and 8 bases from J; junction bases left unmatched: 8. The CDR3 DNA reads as TGTGCCAGCAGTGCACGGACAGGATCGGAGCCCCAGCATTTT. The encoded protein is CASSARTGSEPQHF.

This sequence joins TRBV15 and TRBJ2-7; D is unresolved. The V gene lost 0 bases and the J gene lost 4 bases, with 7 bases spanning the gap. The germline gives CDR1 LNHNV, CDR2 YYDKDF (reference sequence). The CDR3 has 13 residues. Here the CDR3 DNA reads TGTGCCACCAGCAGAGATGAGGCGTACGAGCAGTACTTC. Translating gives CATSRDEAYEQYF.

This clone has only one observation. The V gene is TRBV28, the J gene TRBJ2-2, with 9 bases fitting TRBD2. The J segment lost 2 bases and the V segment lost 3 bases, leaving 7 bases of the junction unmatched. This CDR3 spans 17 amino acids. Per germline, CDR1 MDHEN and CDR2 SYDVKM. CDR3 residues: CASSLGDLAGNTGELFF. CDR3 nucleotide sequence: TGTGCCAGCAGTTTGGGGGATCTAGCGGGAAACACCGGGGAGCTGTTTTTT.

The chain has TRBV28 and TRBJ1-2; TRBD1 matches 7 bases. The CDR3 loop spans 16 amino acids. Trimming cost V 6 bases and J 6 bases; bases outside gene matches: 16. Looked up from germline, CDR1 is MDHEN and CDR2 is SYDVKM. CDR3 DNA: TGTGCCAGCAGCCAGCCCAACGGACAGGTCTTTAATGGCTACACCTTC. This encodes CASSQPNGQVFNGYTF.

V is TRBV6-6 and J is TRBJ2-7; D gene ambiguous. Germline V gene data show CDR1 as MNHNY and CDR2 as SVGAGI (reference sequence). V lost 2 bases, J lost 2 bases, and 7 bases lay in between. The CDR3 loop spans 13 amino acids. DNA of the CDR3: TGTGCCAGCAGTTACGTACAGCCCTACGAGCAGTACTTC. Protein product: CASSYVQPYEQYF.

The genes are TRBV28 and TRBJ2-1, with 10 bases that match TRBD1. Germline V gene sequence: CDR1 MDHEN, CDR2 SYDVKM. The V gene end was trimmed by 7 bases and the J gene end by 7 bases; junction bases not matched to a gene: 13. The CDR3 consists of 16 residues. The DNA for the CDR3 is TGTGCCAGCACCGAATCGGTGGGACAGGGGAGGAATGAGCAGTTCTTC. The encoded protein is CASTESVGQGRNEQFF. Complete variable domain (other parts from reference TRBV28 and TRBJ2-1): DVKVTQSSRYLVKRTGEKVFLECVQDMDHENMFWYRQDPGLGLRLIYFSYDVKMKEKGDIPEGYSVSREKKERFSLILESASTNQTSMYLCASTESVGQGRNEQFFGPGTRLTVL.

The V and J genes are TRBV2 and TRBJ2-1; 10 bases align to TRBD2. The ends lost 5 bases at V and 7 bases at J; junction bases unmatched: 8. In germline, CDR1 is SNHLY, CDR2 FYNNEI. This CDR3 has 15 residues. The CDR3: CASSLAGGPGNEQFF. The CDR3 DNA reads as TGTGCCAGCAGTTTAGCGGGGGGTCCGGGGAATGAGCAGTTCTTC.

The CDR3 is CCCGSSYNEQFF. CDR3 in DNA: TGTTGCTGTGGCAGCTCCTACAATGAGCAGTTCTTC. The chain carries TRBV30 and TRBJ2-1; D unresolved. This CDR3 spans 12 amino acids. Looked up from germline, CDR1 is GTSNPN and CDR2 is SVGIG (reference sequence).

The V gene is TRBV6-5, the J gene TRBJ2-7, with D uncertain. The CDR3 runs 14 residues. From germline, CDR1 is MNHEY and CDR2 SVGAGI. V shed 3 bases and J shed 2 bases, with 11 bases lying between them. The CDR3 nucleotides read TGTGCCAGCAGTTATGTTACAGCAGCCTACGAGCAGTACTTC. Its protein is CASSYVTAAYEQYF.

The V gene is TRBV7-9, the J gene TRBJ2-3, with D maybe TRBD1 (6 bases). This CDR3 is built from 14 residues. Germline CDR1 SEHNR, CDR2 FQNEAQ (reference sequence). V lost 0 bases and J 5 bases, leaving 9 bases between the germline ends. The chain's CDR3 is CASSLATGKDTQYF. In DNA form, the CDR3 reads TGTGCCAGCAGCTTAGCCACAGGGAAAGATACGCAGTATTTT.

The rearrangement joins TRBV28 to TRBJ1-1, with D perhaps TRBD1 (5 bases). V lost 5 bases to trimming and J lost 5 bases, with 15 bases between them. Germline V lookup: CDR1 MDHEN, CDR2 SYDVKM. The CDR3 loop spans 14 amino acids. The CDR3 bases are TGTGCCAGCAGTGCGGGGGGTCGCGTAACTGAAGCTTTCTTT. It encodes CASSAGGRVTEAFF.

The CDR3 DNA sequence: TGCGCCAGCAGCTTGGGGCTCGGGGAGACCCAGTACTTC. The encoded protein is CASSLGLGETQYF. The V and J genes are TRBV5-1 and TRBJ2-5; D unresolved. V lost 0 bases and J 5 bases, leaving 8 bases between the germline ends. Germline assignment: CDR1 SGHRS and CDR2 YFSETQ. This CDR3 spans 13 amino acids.

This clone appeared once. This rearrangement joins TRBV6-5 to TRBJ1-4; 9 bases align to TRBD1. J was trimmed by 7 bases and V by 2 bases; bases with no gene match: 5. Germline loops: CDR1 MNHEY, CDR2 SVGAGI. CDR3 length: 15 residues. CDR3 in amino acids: CASSYGGTGTEKLFF. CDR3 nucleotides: TGTGCCAGCAGTTACGGCGGGACAGGGACTGAAAAACTGTTTTTT.

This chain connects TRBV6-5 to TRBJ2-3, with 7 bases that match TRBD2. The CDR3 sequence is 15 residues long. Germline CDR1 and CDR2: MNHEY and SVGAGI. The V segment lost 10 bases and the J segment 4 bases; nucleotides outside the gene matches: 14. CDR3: CATQTSGKRADTQYF. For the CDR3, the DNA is TGTGCCACTCAAACCAGCGGGAAAAGGGCAGATACGCAGTATTTT.

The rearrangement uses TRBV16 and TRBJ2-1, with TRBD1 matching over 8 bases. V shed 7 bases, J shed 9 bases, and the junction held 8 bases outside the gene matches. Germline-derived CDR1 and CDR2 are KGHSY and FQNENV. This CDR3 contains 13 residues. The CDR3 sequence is CASNGQGYSEQFF. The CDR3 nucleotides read TGTGCCAGCAACGGACAGGGTTATAGTGAGCAGTTCTTC.